This T cell receptor (beta chain) was documented in a study of blood T cell repertoires in COVID-19. Clones were read by immunoSEQ multiplex PCR, and TCRdb kept only the in-frame ones, dropping some. Seen here are some 250,000 clones, over 70% observed once, and the top ten hold more than 2.5%. Looked up from germline, CDR1 is SGHNT and CDR2 is YYREEE (reference sequence). The CDR3 has 14 amino acids. Trimming left V 2 bases short and J 2 bases short, with 10 bases between. The sample was peripheral blood. The V and J genes are TRBV5-4 and TRBJ1-2; D is perhaps TRBD1 (5 bases). The clonotype comes from a woman older than 75 with acute or convalescent COVID-19. CDR3 bases: TGTGCCAGCAGCTTTGAAGGACACAACTATGGCTACACCTTC. Its translation is CASSFEGHNYGYTF.